Below are 3 T cell receptor beta chains sequenced from a single sample in a study of control samples from healthy donors and cancer patients. Method: immunoSEQ multiplex PCR; TCRdb's copy keeps in-frame clones and lacks some. Among about 130,000 clones listed, 80% to 95% were seen once. Sequencing used blood. These receptor sequences come from a man aged 18-30 years in good health.

V usage is TRBV2 and J usage is TRBJ2-5; D is ambiguous. Germline CDR1 reads SNHLY; CDR2 reads FYNNEI. This CDR3 spans 13 amino acids. V shed 3 bases and J shed 4 bases, with 9 bases lying between them. The CDR3 region has the DNA TGTGCCAGCAGTGAGTGGAAGGGAGAGACCCAGTACTTC. As protein: CASSEWKGETQYF.

V is TRBV12-3 or TRBV12-4 and J is TRBJ2-5; tentatively, D is TRBD1 (6 bases). Trimming removed 7 bases at V and 5 bases at J, with 11 bases between. The CDR3 is made up of 12 amino acids. This chain's CDR3 is CASNNQGETQYF. DNA of the CDR3: TGTGCCAGCAATAACCAGGGGGAGACCCAGTACTTC.

V is TRBV24-1 and J is TRBJ2-1; 7 positions agree with TRBD2. The germline V gene encodes CDR1 KGHDR and CDR2 SFDVKD. This CDR3 contains 15 residues. J lost 9 bases, V lost 5 bases, and 12 bases had no gene match. The DNA of the CDR3 is TGTGCCACCAGTGGAGGCGCGGGAGTGGGTGGTGAGCAGTTCTTC. This encodes CATSGGAGVGGEQFF.